The 4 T cell receptor beta chains below were found in one sample sequenced in a study of tumor-infiltrating lymphocytes in primary liver carcinoma. From about 0.45 ug total RNA, TCR beta cDNA was generated with a primer in the constant region. Generation of the TCR beta libraries relied on three nested multiplex PCR rounds using slightly modified ARM-PCR. TRBV1-TRBV30 forward primers paired with a C-beta reverse primer were used in the first two PCR rounds, which ran approximately 10 cycles each. TCRdb re-called the multiplex PCR reads with MiXCR, one entry per CDR3 protein. The sample includes fewer than 350,000 distinct CDR3 sequences, about 60% of them seen just once. Germline DNA was also extracted, and blood RNA derived from unsorted whole blood. The sample consisted of peripheral blood. All receptors derive from a man aged 40-49 years with primary liver carcinoma and hepatitis B virus infection.

This clonotype occurred once. Mismatch with germline at one junction end may stem from a read error. The chain carries TRBV11-2 and TRBJ2-3; 8 bases match TRBD2. Germline values: CDR1 SGHAT, CDR2 FQNNGV. The CDR3 is 17 amino acids. The DNA of the CDR3 is TGTGCCAGCAGCAAAACCGGGACTAGGGTTAGCACAGATACTCAGTATTTT. This codes for CASSKTGTRVSTDTQYF.

This clonotype was recorded a few times. This could be a read error, since a much larger clone is one nucleotide away. Lacking the conserved final phenylalanine or tryptophan, this CDR3 likely reflects a read error. As DNA, the CDR3 is TGTGCCAGCAGCCTTGACAGGGTGAACACTGAAGCTTTCCTT. Amino acids: CASSLDRVNTEAFL. The chain recombines TRBV6-5 with TRBJ1-1; TRBD1 aligns across 7 bases. The germline V gene has CDR1 MNHEY and CDR2 SVGAGI. The CDR3 consists of 14 residues. V dropped 6 bases and J dropped 0; count of bases not matched to a gene: 4.

As concerns this clonotype: The final CDR3 position lacks the conserved phenylalanine or tryptophan, pointing to a likely read error. Because the CDR3's place on the DNA is in doubt, the DNA is left out and the CDR3 is given as listed by TCRdb. This chain joins TRBV6-2 or TRBV6-3 and TRBJ2-7; the D call of TRBD2 is as the table states it, not checked on the DNA. The length of the CDR3 is 13 amino acids, counting both ends. The germline V gene encodes CDR1 MNHEY and CDR2 SVGEGT. The CDR3: CASSYSGLAGVES.

Comments on this clonotype: A read error is possible here, since a much larger clone lies one base away. The chain combines TRBV28 with TRBJ2-7; D perhaps matches TRBD1 (6 bases). This CDR3 spans 14 amino acids. From germline, CDR1 is MDHEN and CDR2 SYDVKM. The CDR3 bases are TGTGCCAGCAGGACAGGTAAAAGCTCCCACGAGCAGTACTTC. Translating gives CASRTGKSSHEQYF. Looking up the rest from reference TRBV28 and TRBJ2-7 gives the full variable domain: DVKVTQSSRYLVKRTGEKVFLECVQDMDHENMFWYRQDPGLGLRLIYFSYDVKMKEKGDIPEGYSVSREKKERFSLILESASTNQTSMYLCASRTGKSSHEQYFGPGTRLTVT.